The 13 T cell receptor beta chains below all came from one sample that was sequenced in a study of blood T cell repertoires in COVID-19. Clones were sequenced by immunoSEQ multiplex PCR, and TCRdb holds only the in-frame ones, with some missing. The sample has under 450,000 clones; 89% are singletons. The sequencing input was peripheral blood. The receptors come from a middle-aged woman with COVID-19, enrolled during active disease.

The V gene is TRBV12-3 or TRBV12-4, the J gene TRBJ1-2; no definite D call. CDR3 length equals 13 residues. Trimming cost V 3 bases and J 4 bases, with 9 bases left between them. The CDR3, as DNA: TGTGCCAGCAGTTTCGTAAGCATCTATGGCTACACCTTC. Translated: CASSFVSIYGYTF.

The chain links TRBV4-3 to TRBJ2-7, with a weak D call TRBD1 (6 bases). The V and J ends lost 0 bases and 5 bases respectively, with 17 bases between them. The CDR3 has 16 residues. The V gene's germline CDR1 is LGHNA and CDR2 YSLEER. CDR3 loop: CASSQDGTLPSNEQYF. CDR3 nucleotides: TGCGCCAGCAGCCAAGATGGGACACTTCCGAGCAACGAGCAGTACTTC.

The chain joins TRBV7-3 to TRBJ2-5; TRBD2 is a possible D gene (7 bases). This CDR3 contains 15 residues. V was cut by 1 base and J by 5 bases, with 14 bases left in between. CDR1 and CDR2 from the germline V gene are SGHTA and FQGTGA. CDR3 nucleotide sequence: TGTGCCAGCAGCTTAAGGGGGGGCCTTTGGGAGACCCAGTACTTC. Translation: CASSLRGGLWETQYF.

The V and J genes are TRBV12-5 and TRBJ2-7; 10 bases are shared with TRBD2. This CDR3 contains 16 residues. Trimming at V came to 9 bases and at J to 4 bases, leaving 15 bases not matched to a gene. The germline V gene encodes CDR1 LGHNT and CDR2 FRNRAP. The CDR3 DNA reads as TGTGCTAGCCCGCTGGTGCCTAGCGGGAGTTGGTACGAGCAGTACTTC. Amino acid sequence: CASPLVPSGSWYEQYF.

The gene calls are TRBV18 and TRBJ2-7, with TRBD1 as a possible D gene (6 bases). From germline, CDR1 is KGHSH and CDR2 LQKENI. Trimming stripped 2 bases from V and 13 bases from J, with 21 bases between. CDR3 size: 14 residues. CDR3 DNA sequence: TGTGCCAGCTCACCAGGGGCAGGGGCCGTGGTTCAATACTTC. This encodes CASSPGAGAVVQYF.

The chain carries TRBV2 and TRBJ1-6, with 10 bases lining up with TRBD1. Trimming took 6 bases from V and 10 from J; bases not matched to a gene: 6. Germline CDR1 is SNHLY and CDR2 is FYNNEI. There are 14 residues in the CDR3. In DNA form, the CDR3 reads TGTGCCAGCAGCGTCCTGGGACAGGGGTCACCCCTCCACTTT. Its protein product is CASSVLGQGSPLHF.

The V gene is TRBV7-4, the J gene TRBJ1-3; D gene ambiguous. The germline gives CDR1 SGHVT, CDR2 SQSDAQ. V was pared by 2 bases and J by 3 bases, with 23 bases between. The CDR3 totals 19 residues. In DNA, the CDR3 is TGTGCCAGCAGCTTATTGGGCAGGAAAGTTGGTGAAAGTGGAAACACCATATATTTT. Amino acids: CASSLLGRKVGESGNTIYF.

The chain couples TRBV3-1 (or the pseudogene TRBV3-2) to TRBJ1-1; TRBD1 matches 7 bases. CDR3 size: 14 residues. CDR1 and CDR2 from the germline V gene are LGHDT and YNNKEL (reference sequence). Trimming cost V 7 bases and J 1 base; bases outside gene matches: 6. In DNA, the CDR3 is TGTGCCAGCACCCTCAGGGGGGCGAACACTGAAGCTTTCTTT. Protein product: CASTLRGANTEAFF.

As for this clone: One junction end does not reproduce the germline sequence, and a read error may be involved. The chain couples TRBV19 to TRBJ1-5, with TRBD1 identical over 7 bases. In germline, CDR1 is LNHDA, CDR2 SQIVND (reference sequence). The CDR3 contains 14 residues. The CDR3, as DNA: TGTGCCAGTAGCATCAGGGGGAGTAATCGGCCCCAGCATTTT. The encoded protein is CASSIRGSNRPQHF. Full variable domain (outside the CDR3, taken from reference TRBV19 and TRBJ1-5): DGGITQSPKYLFRKEGQNVTLSCEQNLNHDAMYWYRQDPGQGLRLIYYSQIVNDFQKGDIAEGYSVSREKKESFPLTVTSAQKNPTAFYLCASSIRGSNRPQHFGDGTRLSIL.

The chain employs TRBV5-4 and TRBJ2-3; 8 bases are a match to TRBD2. Germline CDR1 is SGHNT and CDR2 is YYREEE (reference sequence). J gave up 0 bases and V 3 bases, and 9 bases lay outside the gene matches. The CDR3 is 17 amino acids. Here the CDR3 DNA reads TGTGCCAGCAGCTCCGCGAAGGAGCGGGGGAGCACAGATACGCAGTATTTT. Amino acid sequence: CASSSAKERGSTDTQYF. The full variable domain, rest sourced from reference TRBV5-4 and TRBJ2-3, is ETGVTQSPTHLIKTRGQQVTLRCSSQSGHNTVSWYQQALGQGPQFIFQYYREEENGRGNFPPRFSGLQFPNYSSELNVNALELDDSALYLCASSSAKERGSTDTQYFGPGTRLTVL.

The J gene is TRBJ1-2, the V gene TRBV28; 8 nucleotides line up with TRBD1. This CDR3 is 16 amino acids long. Per germline, CDR1 MDHEN and CDR2 SYDVKM. J was trimmed by 0 bases and V by 3 bases; bases with no gene match: 6. The CDR3, as DNA: TGTGCCAGCAGTTTTACAGGGGGTCGAGCTAACTATGGCTACACCTTC. It is translated as CASSFTGGRANYGYTF.

The chain uses TRBV5-1 and TRBJ2-1, with 14 positions matching TRBD2. The CDR3 consists of 15 residues. Germline V gene lookup returns CDR1 SGHRS and CDR2 YFSETQ. V shed 5 bases and J 6 bases; nucleotides not matched to a gene: 4. The CDR3 nucleotides read TGCGCCAGCAGGGGACTAGCGGGGGTTACCAATGAGCAGTTCTTC. Its translation is CASRGLAGVTNEQFF.

The V call is TRBV6-4, the J call TRBJ1-2, with TRBD1 as a possible D gene (6 bases). Germline-derived CDR1 and CDR2 are MRHNA and SNTAGT. V was trimmed by 6 bases and J by 2 bases, leaving 7 bases between them. The CDR3 extends over 12 amino acids. The CDR3 nucleotides are TGTGCCAGCAGCCAGGGGAACTATGGCTACACCTTC. Translation gives CASSQGNYGYTF.